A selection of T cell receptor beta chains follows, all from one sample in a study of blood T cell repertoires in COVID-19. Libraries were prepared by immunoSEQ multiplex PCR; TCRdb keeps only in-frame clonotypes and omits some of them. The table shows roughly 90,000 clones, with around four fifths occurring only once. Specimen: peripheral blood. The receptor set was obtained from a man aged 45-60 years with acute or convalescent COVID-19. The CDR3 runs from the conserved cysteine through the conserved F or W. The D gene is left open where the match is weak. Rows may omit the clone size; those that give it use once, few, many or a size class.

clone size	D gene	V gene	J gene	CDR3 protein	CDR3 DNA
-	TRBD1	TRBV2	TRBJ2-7	CASSPTGGVEQYF	TGTGCCAGCAGTCCTACAGGGGGAGTCGAGCAGTACTTC
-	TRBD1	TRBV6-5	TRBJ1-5	CASRRGQGTQPQHF	TGTGCCAGCAGACGCGGACAGGGGACTCAGCCCCAGCATTTT
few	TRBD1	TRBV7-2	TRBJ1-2	CASSLAGGAGGYGYTF	TGTGCCAGCAGCTTAGCGGGCGGGGCAGGGGGCTATGGCTACACCTTC
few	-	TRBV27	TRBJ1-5	CASSTFQQSNQPQHF	TGTGCCAGCAGTACTTTTCAACAGAGCAATCAGCCCCAGCATTTT
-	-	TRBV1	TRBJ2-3	CTSSQAGLAGVSDTQYF	TGCACCAGCAGCCAGGCCGGACTAGCGGGGGTCTCAGATACGCAGTATTTT
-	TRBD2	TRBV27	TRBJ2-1	CASRLAGPNNEQFF	TGTGCCAGCAGGCTAGCGGGGCCAAACAATGAGCAGTTCTTC
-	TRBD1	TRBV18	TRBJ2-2	CASSPTGDTGELFF	TGTGCCAGCTCACCGACAGGGGACACCGGGGAGCTGTTTTTT
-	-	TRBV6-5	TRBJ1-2	CASSPPGVYGYTF	TGTGCCAGCAGCCCACCGGGGGTCTATGGCTACACCTTC
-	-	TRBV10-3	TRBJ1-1	CAINQDRYTEAFF	TGTGCCATCAATCAGGACAGATACACTGAAGCTTTCTTT
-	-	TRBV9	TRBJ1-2	CASSPDSHSNYGYTF	TGTGCCAGCAGCCCGGACAGCCACTCTAACTATGGCTACACCTTC
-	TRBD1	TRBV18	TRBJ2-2	CASSPSRTGNTGELFF	TGTGCCAGCTCACCTTCAAGGACAGGGAACACCGGGGAGCTGTTTTTT
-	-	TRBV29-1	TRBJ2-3	CSVEETGPDTQYF	TGCAGCGTTGAAGAAACAGGGCCAGATACGCAGTATTTT
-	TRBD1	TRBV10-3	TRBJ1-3	CAISADRVSGNTIYF	TGTGCCATCAGTGCCGACAGGGTATCTGGAAACACCATATATTTT
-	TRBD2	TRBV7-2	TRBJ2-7	CASSLGSGGTYEQYF	TGTGCCAGCAGCTTAGGAAGCGGGGGGACCTACGAGCAGTACTTC
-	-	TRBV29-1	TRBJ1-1	CSVPQPGAEAFF	TGCAGCGTTCCTCAACCAGGGGCCGAAGCTTTCTTT
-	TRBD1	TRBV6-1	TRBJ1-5	CASSKGGQVYSNQPQHF	TGTGCCAGCAGTAAAGGGGGACAGGTTTATAGCAATCAGCCCCAGCATTTT
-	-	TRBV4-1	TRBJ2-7	CASSQLGGQGDYEQYF	TGCGCCAGCAGCCAATTAGGAGGGCAGGGAGACTACGAGCAGTACTTC
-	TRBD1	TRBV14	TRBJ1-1	CASSQETRGLAFF	TGTGCCAGCAGCCAAGAAACCAGGGGGCTGGCTTTCTTT
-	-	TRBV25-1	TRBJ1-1	CASSDRGNTEAFF	TGTGCCAGCTCCGATCGGGGTAACACTGAAGCTTTCTTT
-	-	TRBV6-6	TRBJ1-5	CASSPYGGRGRNQPQHF	TGTGCCAGCAGTCCCTACGGGGGACGGGGTCGCAATCAGCCCCAGCATTTT
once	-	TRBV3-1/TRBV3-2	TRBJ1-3	CASSQDAASGNTIYF	TGTGCCAGCAGCCAAGATGCGGCCTCTGGAAACACCATATATTTT
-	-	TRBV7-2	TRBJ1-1	CASSLGGQWEAFF	TGTGCCAGCAGCTTAGGGGGCCAGTGGGAAGCTTTCTTT
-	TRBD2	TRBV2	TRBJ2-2	CASSLAANTGELFF	TGTGCCAGCAGTCTAGCGGCGAACACCGGGGAGCTGTTTTTT
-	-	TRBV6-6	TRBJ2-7	CASRSRTGTTYEQYF	TGTGCCAGCAGATCCAGGACAGGGACTACCTACGAGCAGTACTTC
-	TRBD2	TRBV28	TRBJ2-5	CASRSGGAVVETQYF	TGTGCCAGCAGGAGCGGGGGGGCCGTGGTAGAGACCCAGTACTTC
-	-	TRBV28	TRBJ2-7	CASVGSVSYEQYF	TGTGCCAGCGTTGGTAGCGTTTCCTACGAGCAGTACTTC
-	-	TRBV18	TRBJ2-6	CASSPPAEQRVLTF	TGTGCCAGCTCACCCCCGGCGGAGCAACGCGTCCTGACTTTC
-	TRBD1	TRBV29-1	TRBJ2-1	CSVEAQGAGNEQFF	TGCAGCGTTGAAGCACAGGGGGCAGGGAATGAGCAGTTCTTC
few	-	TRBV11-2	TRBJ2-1	CASSVGSGGKFF	TGTGCCAGCAGCGTGGGCTCCGGGGGTAAGTTCTTC
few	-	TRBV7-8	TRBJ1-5	CASSLGGAGQPQHF	TGTGCCAGCAGCCTGGGAGGGGCTGGACAGCCCCAGCATTTT
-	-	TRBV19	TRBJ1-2	CASSIAVTGTLYGYTF	TGTGCCAGTAGTATAGCGGTCACAGGGACCCTCTATGGCTACACCTTC
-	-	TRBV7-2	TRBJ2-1	CASSLMGGPFYEQFF	TGTGCCAGCAGCTTAATGGGGGGGCCATTCTATGAGCAGTTCTTC
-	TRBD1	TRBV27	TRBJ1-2	CASSLRGTANYGYTF	TGTGCCAGCAGTTTACGGGGGACAGCTAACTATGGCTACACCTTC
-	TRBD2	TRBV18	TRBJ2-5	CASSPMAGDRQETQYF	TGTGCCAGCTCACCAATGGCGGGAGACCGTCAAGAGACCCAGTACTTC
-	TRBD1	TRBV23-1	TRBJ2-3	CASVNRDRGGDTQYF	TGCGCCAGCGTCAACCGGGACAGGGGAGGAGATACGCAGTATTTT
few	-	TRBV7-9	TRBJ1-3	CASSQFMSVSGNTIYF	TGTGCCAGCAGCCAATTCATGTCAGTCTCTGGAAACACCATATATTTT
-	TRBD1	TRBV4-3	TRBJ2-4	CASSQGQGAMAKNIQYF	TGCGCCAGCAGCCAGGGACAGGGGGCTATGGCCAAAAACATTCAGTACTTC
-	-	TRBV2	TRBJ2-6	CASSDLVGSGANVLTF	TGTGCCAGCAGTGACTTAGTCGGCTCTGGGGCCAACGTCCTGACTTTC
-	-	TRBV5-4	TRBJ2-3	CASSLGQITDTQYF	TGTGCCAGCAGCTTGGGACAGATCACAGATACGCAGTATTTT
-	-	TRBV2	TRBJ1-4	CASTHPRANEKLFF	TGTGCCAGCACCCACCCCAGGGCCAATGAAAAACTGTTTTTT
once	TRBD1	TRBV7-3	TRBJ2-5	CASSLTGEGETQYF	TGTGCCAGCAGCTTGACAGGGGAAGGAGAGACCCAGTACTTC
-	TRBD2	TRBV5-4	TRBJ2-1	CASSLAVAGYNEQFF	TGTGCCAGCAGCTTGGCGGTAGCGGGGTACAATGAGCAGTTCTTC
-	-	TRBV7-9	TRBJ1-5	CASSLVGQPQHF	TGTGCCAGCAGCTTAGTTGGCCAGCCCCAGCATTTT
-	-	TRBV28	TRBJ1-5	CASSFGGVSQPQHF	TGTGCCAGCAGTTTCGGAGGGGTTAGTCAGCCCCAGCATTTT
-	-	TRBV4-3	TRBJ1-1	CASSQEDSNAEAFF	TGCGCCAGCAGCCAGGAGGACTCCAACGCTGAAGCTTTCTTT
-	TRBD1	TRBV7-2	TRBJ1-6	CASTGQGANSPLHF	TGTGCCAGCACCGGACAGGGGGCCAATTCACCCCTCCACTTT
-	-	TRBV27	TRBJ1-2	CASSATAYGYTF	TGTGCCAGCAGTGCGACTGCGTATGGCTACACCTTC
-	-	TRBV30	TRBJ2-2	CAWGGGELFF	TGTGCCTGGGGCGGGGGGGAGCTGTTTTTT
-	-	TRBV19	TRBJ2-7	CASSIGVARATYEQYF	TGTGCCAGTAGTATAGGGGTCGCCAGGGCGACCTACGAGCAGTACTTC
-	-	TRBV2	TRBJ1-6	CASSDSQGYNSPLHF	TGTGCCAGCAGTGATTCCCAGGGTTATAATTCACCCCTCCACTTT
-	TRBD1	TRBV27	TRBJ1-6	CASTFSGQGRSPLHF	TGTGCCAGCACCTTTAGTGGACAGGGAAGATCACCCCTCCACTTT